This T cell receptor beta chain came from a study of T cells after yellow fever vaccination. Findings of the study overall: Contaminants from the bulk population, in the form of abundant clonotypes, could be found in FACS-sorted repertoires. Most primary-vaccination clones recurred post-booster (around 95% CD4, 88% CD8).

TCRdb called the 5' RACE reads again in MiXCR, with one record for every CDR3 protein. The table shows a few hundred thousand distinct CDR3 sequences, with 8.7% occurring only once. V lost 8 bases, J lost 11 bases, and 6 bases stayed unmatched. Germline CDR1 is MNHEY and CDR2 is SVGAGI. CDR3 length equals 11 residues. Worth noting for this clonotype: What it recognizes is unknown.

The sequence came from a man aged 18 to 30 who received the YFV17D yellow fever vaccine. V usage is TRBV6-5 and J usage is TRBJ2-1, with TRBD1 matching 7 bases. The sample consisted of PBMCs, taken on the day of the first yellow fever vaccination. CDR3 in DNA: TGTGCCAGCCGGGACAGTCAACAGCAGTTCTTC. It codes for CASRDSQQQFF.